This T cell receptor (beta chain) was observed in a study of blood T cell repertoires in COVID-19. At the level of the study: Nucleic acid was either cDNA or gDNA, and it came from T cells, B-cell-depleted T cells, or PBMCs.

Original handling: Amplification of reference gene primers was used by the study to estimate nucleated cell counts. This table comes from immunoSEQ multiplex PCR, and its TCRdb copy is limited to in-frame clones, with some not included. The V and J calls and clone size were taken over from that table, and D and trimming were inferred from the DNA. Here the sample spans about 76,000 clones, 83% being singletons. This CDR3 is built from 15 residues. V lost 4 bases and J 1 base, leaving 10 bases between the germline ends. Germline V gives CDR1 MGHDK, CDR2 SYGVNS. The specimen was peripheral blood. This clonotype was sampled from a man older than 75 with acute or convalescent COVID-19. The J gene is TRBJ1-4, the V gene TRBV25-1, with a possible D match to TRBD1 (5 bases). The CDR3 is CASSGGGRTNEKLFF. For the CDR3, the DNA is TGTGCCAGCAGTGGGGGGGGAAGAACTAATGAAAAACTGTTTTTT.